Listed here are 7 T cell receptor beta chains from one sample, sequenced in a study of CD8 T cells in ankylosing spondylitis. Each CDR3 protein gets one entry after TCRdb re-called the 5' RACE reads with MiXCR. The sample lists approximately 140,000 distinct CDR3 sequences; about 8% were seen once. Sequenced input: synovial fluid, either unsorted or a sorted T cell fraction (not recorded which). Receptors were obtained from a male donor with ankylosing spondylitis.

This clonotype was seen a handful of times. V and J are TRBV4-3 and TRBJ2-7; D gene ambiguous. The CDR3 runs to 15 residues. Trimming removed 1 base from V and 9 bases from J, with 19 bases in between. Germline-derived CDR1 and CDR2 are LGHNA and YSLEER. For the CDR3, the DNA is TGCGCCAGCAGCCAAGGCCTACCTTCCCTAGGCGGGCAGTACTTC. Translation gives CASSQGLPSLGGQYF.

This clonotype was recorded a few times. V usage is TRBV7-2 and J usage is TRBJ2-5; possible D gene TRBD1, 6 bases. V was clipped by 2 bases and J by 7 bases, with 14 bases between them. The CDR3 is made up of 14 amino acids. Germline CDR1 is SGHTA and CDR2 is FQGNSA. The CDR3 region has the DNA TGTGCCAGCAGCTTAAGCACAGGGTCCGGGACCCAGTACTTC. It codes for CASSLSTGSGTQYF.

The chain combines TRBV2 with TRBJ2-1, with D maybe TRBD1 (5 bases). Trimming removed 1 base from V and 0 bases from J, with 7 bases in between. The CDR3 spans 15 residues. Germline values: CDR1 SNHLY, CDR2 FYNNEI. The CDR3 nucleotides read TGTGCCAGCAGTGAAGGGGGCAGCTCCTACAATGAGCAGTTCTTC. Encoded protein: CASSEGGSSYNEQFF.

This clonotype was seen repeatedly, ten times or more. The chain is built from TRBV11-3 and TRBJ2-2; D unresolved. CDR3 size: 14 residues. Trimming took 1 base from V and 6 from J, leaving 9 bases between them. Per the germline V gene, CDR1 is SGHNT and CDR2 is YENEEA. For the CDR3, the DNA is TGTGCCAGCAGCTTAGGGAATCGAGCCGGGGAGCTGTTTTTT. It translates to CASSLGNRAGELFF.

This rearrangement joins TRBV6-5 to TRBJ1-6; D not resolved. Germline assignment: CDR1 MNHEY and CDR2 SVGAGI. V was shortened by 0 bases and J by 7 bases, with 10 bases between the two germline ends. The CDR3 has 15 residues. The CDR3 DNA is TGTGCCAGCAGTTACTCACAGCCTTTGAATTCACCCCTCCACTTT. Its translation: CASSYSQPLNSPLHF.

Ten or more counts support this clonotype. The chain uses TRBV7-2 and TRBJ1-2, with D unclear. Germline CDR1 is SGHTA and CDR2 is FQGNSA. The CDR3 extends over 13 amino acids. Trimming took off 2 bases at V and 8 bases at J, with 12 bases between the two ends. CDR3 in DNA: TGTGCCAGCAGCTTAATCGGCACTACAGGCTACACCTTC. Its translation: CASSLIGTTGYTF.

The chain employs TRBV7-2 and TRBJ1-2; maybe TRBD1 (5 bases). CDR3 length: 15 residues. V lost 5 bases and J lost 4, with 17 bases in between. Germline loops: CDR1 SGHTA, CDR2 FQGNSA. The CDR3: CASSPSTVGTYGYTF. The CDR3 bases are TGTGCCAGCAGCCCTTCGACAGTCGGTACCTATGGCTACACCTTC. Based on the CDR3 plus reference TRBV7-2 and TRBJ1-2, the full variable domain is GAGVSQSPSNKVTEKGKDVELRCDPISGHTALYWYRQSLGQGLEFLIYFQGNSAPDKSGLPSDRFSAERTGGSVSTLTIQRTQQEDSAVYLCASSPSTVGTYGYTFGSGTRLTVV.